Sequencing of this T cell receptor (beta chain) was carried out in a study of blood T cells in healthy people across ages. It was with a sample-barcoded 5' primer and a J-beta primer mix that a second PCR of roughly 7 to 12 cycles was run. TCRdb independently ran MiXCR on the 5' RACE reads; one entry per CDR3 protein. Of 1.5 million to 2 million distinct CDR3 sequences listed, 49% are singletons. The sequence came from a woman between 40 and 50 years old in good health. The sample consisted of blood.

The CDR3 here is CASSENSVPYEQYF. In DNA, the CDR3 is TGTGCCAGCAGTGAGAACAGCGTACCCTACGAGCAGTACTTC. The J gene is TRBJ2-7, the V gene TRBV2; D remains ambiguous. The V gene's germline CDR1 is SNHLY and CDR2 FYNNEI. The V end lost 3 bases, the J end lost 2 bases, and 11 bases lay between the germline ends. CDR3 length equals 14 residues.